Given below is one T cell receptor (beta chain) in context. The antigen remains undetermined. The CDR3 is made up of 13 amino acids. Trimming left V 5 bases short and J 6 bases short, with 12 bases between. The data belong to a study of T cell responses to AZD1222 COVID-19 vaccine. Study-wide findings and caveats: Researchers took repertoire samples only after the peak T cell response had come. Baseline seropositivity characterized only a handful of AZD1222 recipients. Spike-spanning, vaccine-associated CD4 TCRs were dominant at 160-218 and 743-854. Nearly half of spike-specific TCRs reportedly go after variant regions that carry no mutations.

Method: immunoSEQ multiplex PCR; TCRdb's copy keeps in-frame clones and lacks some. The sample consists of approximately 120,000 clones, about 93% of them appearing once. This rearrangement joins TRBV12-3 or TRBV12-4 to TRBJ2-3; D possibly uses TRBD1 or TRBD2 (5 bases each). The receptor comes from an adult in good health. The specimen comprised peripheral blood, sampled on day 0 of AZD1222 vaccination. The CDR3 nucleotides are TGTGCCAGCAGTAGGGACCGTGCGGATACGCAGTATTTT. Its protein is CASSRDRADTQYF.